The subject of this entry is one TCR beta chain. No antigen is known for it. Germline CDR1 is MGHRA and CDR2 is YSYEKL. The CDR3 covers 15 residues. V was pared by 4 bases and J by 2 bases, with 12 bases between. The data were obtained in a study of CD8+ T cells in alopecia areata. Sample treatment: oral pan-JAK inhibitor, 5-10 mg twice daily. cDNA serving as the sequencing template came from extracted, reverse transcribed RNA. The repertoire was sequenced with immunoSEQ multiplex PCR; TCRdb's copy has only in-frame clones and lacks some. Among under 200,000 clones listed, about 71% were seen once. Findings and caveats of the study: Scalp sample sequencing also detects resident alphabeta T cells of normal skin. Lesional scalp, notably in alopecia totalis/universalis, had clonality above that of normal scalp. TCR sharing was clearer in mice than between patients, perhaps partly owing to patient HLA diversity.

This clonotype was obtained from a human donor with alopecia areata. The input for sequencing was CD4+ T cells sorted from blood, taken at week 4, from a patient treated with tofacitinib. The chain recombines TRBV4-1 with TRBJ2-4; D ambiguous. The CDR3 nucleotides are TGCGCCAGCAGCCCGTCGGAAGGTTCCAAAAACATTCAGTACTTC. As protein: CASSPSEGSKNIQYF.